Shown below are 12 T cell receptor beta chains from a single sample sequenced in a study of cytomegalovirus exposure and HLA in healthy donors (dated by TCRdb to 2017 to 2019). Receptor amplification or capture employed the immunoSEQ multiplex PCR assay. A mixture of 60 forward primers for TCR Vbeta segments and 13 reverse primers for TCR Jbeta segments was used in the multiplex PCR. TCRdb re-hosts the immuneACCESS table, in-frame sequences only. Its copies lack some clones; in the studies checked, an unresolved V gene accounts for under half of them, and the cause for the rest is not known. The sample data list roughly 130,000 clones, and over 60% of these were observed just once. The ten top clones hold roughly 1.4% of the sample. Sequencing used PBMCs. The source of these receptors is a man younger than 30 in good health and CMV-seronegative.

This clone has a handful of counts. The chain is built from TRBV10-3 and TRBJ1-5; TRBD1 might be the D (6 bases). The CDR3 runs 13 residues. V was pared by 6 bases and J by 9 bases, with 15 bases between. Germline loops: CDR1 ENHRY, CDR2 SYGVKD. Here the CDR3 reads CAISSVGGWPQHF. The CDR3 bases are TGTGCCATCAGCTCGGTTGGGGGCTGGCCCCAGCATTTT.

V and J are TRBV10-2 and TRBJ1-2; 7 bases are shared with TRBD1. V was clipped by 4 bases and J by 5 bases; unmatched bases: 7. This CDR3 spans 14 amino acids. Looked up from germline, CDR1 is WSHSY and CDR2 is SAAADI. DNA of the CDR3: TGCGCCAGCAGTGGGACAGGACCCATTTATGGCTACACCTTC. This sequence encodes CASSGTGPIYGYTF.

The chain is built from TRBV6-5 and TRBJ2-1; D uncertain. The germline CDR1 and CDR2 sequences are MNHEY and SVGAGI. CDR3 length: 15 residues. V was trimmed by 0 bases and J by 2 bases, leaving 8 bases between them. CDR3 nucleotide sequence: TGTGCCAGCAGTTACTCGGTCGGTACCTACAATGAGCAGTTCTTC. Translating gives CASSYSVGTYNEQFF.

The chain uses TRBV15 and TRBJ1-3, with a tentative D call TRBD1 (6 bases). CDR3 size: 14 residues. Per the germline V gene, CDR1 is LNHNV and CDR2 is YYDKDF (reference sequence). V gave up 2 bases and J gave up 2 bases, with 7 bases separating them. Here the CDR3 reads CATSRTGTGNTIYF. CDR3 in DNA: TGTGCCACCAGCAGAACAGGGACTGGAAACACCATATATTTT.

The chain employs TRBV5-6 and TRBJ2-1; 10 bases agree with TRBD2. The J segment lost 6 bases and the V segment lost 1 base, leaving 4 bases of the junction unmatched. Germline CDR1 is SGHDT and CDR2 is YYEEEE. This CDR3 region has 15 residues. CDR3 region: CASSLRLAGVNEQFF. The CDR3 region has the DNA TGTGCCAGCAGCTTGCGGCTAGCGGGAGTCAATGAGCAGTTCTTC.

The chain has TRBV6-5 and TRBJ2-7; D is unclear. Per the germline V gene, CDR1 is MNHEY and CDR2 is SVGAGI. This CDR3 has 14 amino acids. V lost 6 bases to trimming and J lost 6 bases, with 18 bases between them. In DNA form, the CDR3 reads TGTGCCAGCAGCCCCTATAGTCCCGGTGCCGAGCAGTACTTC. Amino acids: CASSPYSPGAEQYF.

The CDR3 nucleotides read TGTGCCAGCACCAGGGGGCCTGGAAACACCATATATTTT. This codes for CASTRGPGNTIYF. This chain joins TRBV27 and TRBJ1-3; 8 positions agree with TRBD1. In germline, CDR1 is MNHEY, CDR2 SMNVEV (reference sequence). The CDR3 sequence is 13 residues long. Trimming removed 7 bases from V and 2 bases from J; junction bases left unmatched: 1.

J is TRBJ2-2 and V is TRBV29-1, with 8 positions matching TRBD1. The CDR3 is 13 amino acids. The ends lost 8 bases at V and 1 base at J; junction bases unmatched: 3. Germline loops: CDR1 SQVTM, CDR2 ANQGSEA. The CDR3 protein is CSTGTGNTGELFF. The CDR3 region has the DNA TGCAGCACCGGGACAGGGAACACCGGGGAGCTGTTTTTT.

The rearrangement links TRBV5-1 to TRBJ2-7; 10 bases are shared with TRBD1. Trimming removed 4 bases from V and 5 bases from J; junction bases left unmatched: 12. The CDR3 covers 16 residues. Germline CDR1 SGHRS, CDR2 YFSETQ. CDR3: CASSPEGGQGPHEQYF. For the CDR3, the DNA is TGCGCCAGCAGCCCCGAAGGGGGACAGGGGCCCCACGAGCAGTACTTC.

The chain employs TRBV28 and TRBJ2-3; tentatively, D is TRBD1 (6 bases). The CDR3 runs 16 residues. Trimming pared 6 bases from V and 2 bases from J, leaving 18 bases between. The germline CDR1 and CDR2 sequences are MDHEN and SYDVKM. The CDR3: CASSEQTGTNTDTQYF. In DNA form, the CDR3 reads TGTGCCAGCAGCGAACAGACAGGTACTAACACAGATACGCAGTATTTT.

The chain's CDR3 is CATRGSTSGNTIYF. DNA for the CDR3: TGTGCCACCAGGGGGAGCACCTCTGGAAACACCATATATTTT. The V and J genes are TRBV27 and TRBJ1-3, with TRBD1 identical over 7 bases. The germline V gene has CDR1 MNHEY and CDR2 SMNVEV (reference sequence). Germline trimming cut 10 bases from V and 0 bases from J; bases unmatched to any gene: 6. This CDR3 has 14 residues.

This clone has more than one count but fewer than ten. The J gene is TRBJ2-1, the V gene TRBV14, with D uncertain. Per the germline V gene, CDR1 is SGHDN and CDR2 is FVKESK. The ends were cut back, 6 bases at V and 0 bases at J, with 9 bases in the middle. CDR3 length equals 14 residues. CDR3 sequence: CASRGRDSYNEQFF. The CDR3 nucleotides read TGTGCCAGCAGGGGCAGAGACTCCTACAATGAGCAGTTCTTC.